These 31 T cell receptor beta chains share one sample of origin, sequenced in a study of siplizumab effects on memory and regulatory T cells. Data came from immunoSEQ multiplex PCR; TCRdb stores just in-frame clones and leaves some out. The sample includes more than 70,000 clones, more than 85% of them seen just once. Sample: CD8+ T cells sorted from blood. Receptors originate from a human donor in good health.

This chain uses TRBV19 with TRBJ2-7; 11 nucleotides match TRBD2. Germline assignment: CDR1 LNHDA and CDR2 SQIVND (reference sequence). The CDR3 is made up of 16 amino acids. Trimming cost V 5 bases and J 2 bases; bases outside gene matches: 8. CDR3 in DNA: TGTGCCAGTAGTCTCGGGACTAGCGGAGGGGCCTACGAGCAGTACTTC. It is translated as CASSLGTSGGAYEQYF.

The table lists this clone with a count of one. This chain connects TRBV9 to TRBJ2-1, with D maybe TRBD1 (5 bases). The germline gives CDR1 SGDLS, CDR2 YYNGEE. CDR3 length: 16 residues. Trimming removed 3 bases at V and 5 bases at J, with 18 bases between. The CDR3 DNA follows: TGTGCCAGCAGCGACACCCAGGGAATTTATAACAATGAGCAGTTCTTC. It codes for CASSDTQGIYNNEQFF.

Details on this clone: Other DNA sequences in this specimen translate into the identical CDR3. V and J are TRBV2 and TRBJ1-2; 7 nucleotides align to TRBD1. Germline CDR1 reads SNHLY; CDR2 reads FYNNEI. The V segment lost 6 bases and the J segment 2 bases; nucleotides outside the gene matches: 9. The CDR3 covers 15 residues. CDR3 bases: TGTGCCAGCAGCGATTGGGACAGTCCAAACTATGGCTACACCTTC. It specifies CASSDWDSPNYGYTF.

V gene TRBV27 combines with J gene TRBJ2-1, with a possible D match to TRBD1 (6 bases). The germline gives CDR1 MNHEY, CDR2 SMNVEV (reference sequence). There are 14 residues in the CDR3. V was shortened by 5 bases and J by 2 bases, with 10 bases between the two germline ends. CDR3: CASSDRYTYNEQFF. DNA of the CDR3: TGTGCCAGCAGTGACAGGTACACCTACAATGAGCAGTTCTTC.

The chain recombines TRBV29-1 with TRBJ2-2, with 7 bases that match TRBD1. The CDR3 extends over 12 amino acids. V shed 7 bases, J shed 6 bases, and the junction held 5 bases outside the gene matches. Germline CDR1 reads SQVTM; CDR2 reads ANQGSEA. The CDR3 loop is CSARTGAGELFF. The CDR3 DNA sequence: TGCAGCGCAAGAACAGGGGCCGGGGAGCTGTTTTTT.

In DNA form, the CDR3 reads TGTGCCACCGGGTGGGTTTCGAACGGTGGTGAGCAGTTCTTC. It is translated as CATGWVSNGGEQFF. The rearrangement links TRBV6-6 to TRBJ2-1; no reliable D call. Germline V gene lookup returns CDR1 MNHNY and CDR2 SVGAGI (reference sequence). V lost 10 bases, J lost 9 bases, and 22 bases lay in between. CDR3 length equals 14 residues.

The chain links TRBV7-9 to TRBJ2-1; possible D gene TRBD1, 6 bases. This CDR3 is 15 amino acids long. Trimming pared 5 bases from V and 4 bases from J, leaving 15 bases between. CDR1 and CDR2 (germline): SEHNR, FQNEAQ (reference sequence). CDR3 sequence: CASSLGTSDYNEQFF. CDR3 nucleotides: TGTGCCAGCAGCCTCGGGACATCTGATTACAATGAGCAGTTCTTC.

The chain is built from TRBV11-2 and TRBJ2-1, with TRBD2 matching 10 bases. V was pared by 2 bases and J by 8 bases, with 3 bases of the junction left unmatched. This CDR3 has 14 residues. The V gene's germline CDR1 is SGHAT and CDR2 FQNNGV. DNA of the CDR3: TGTGCCAGCAGCTTAAGCGGGAGGGCCCATGAGCAGTTCTTC. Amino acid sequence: CASSLSGRAHEQFF.

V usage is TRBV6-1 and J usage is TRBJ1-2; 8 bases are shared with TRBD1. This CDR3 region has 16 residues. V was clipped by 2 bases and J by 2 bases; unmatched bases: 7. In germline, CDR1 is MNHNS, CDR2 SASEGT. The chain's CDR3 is CASSEKLAGGNYGYTF. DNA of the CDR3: TGTGCCAGCAGTGAAAAGTTGGCAGGGGGCAACTATGGCTACACCTTC.

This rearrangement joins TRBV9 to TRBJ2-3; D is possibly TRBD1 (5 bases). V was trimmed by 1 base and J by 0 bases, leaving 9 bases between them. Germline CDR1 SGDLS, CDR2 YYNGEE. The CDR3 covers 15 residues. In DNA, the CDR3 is TGTGCCAGCAGCGTACAGGGTCGCAGCACAGATACGCAGTATTTT. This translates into CASSVQGRSTDTQYF.

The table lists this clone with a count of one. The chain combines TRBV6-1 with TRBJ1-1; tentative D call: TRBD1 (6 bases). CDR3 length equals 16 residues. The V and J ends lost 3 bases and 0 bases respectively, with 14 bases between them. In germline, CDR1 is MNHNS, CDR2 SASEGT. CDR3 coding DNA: TGTGCCAGCAGTGAGTTCGATGACAGGTTGAACACTGAAGCTTTCTTT. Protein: CASSEFDDRLNTEAFF.

CDR3 nucleotides: TGCGCCAGCAGCTTAACGGACTACCGAGGGCCCTACAATGAGCAGTTCTTC. This sequence encodes CASSLTDYRGPYNEQFF. J is TRBJ2-1 and V is TRBV5-1; D possibly corresponds to TRBD2 (6 bases). Germline lookup yields CDR1 SGHRS and CDR2 YFSETQ. This CDR3 spans 17 amino acids. Trimming took off 2 bases at V and 2 bases at J, with 17 bases between the two ends.

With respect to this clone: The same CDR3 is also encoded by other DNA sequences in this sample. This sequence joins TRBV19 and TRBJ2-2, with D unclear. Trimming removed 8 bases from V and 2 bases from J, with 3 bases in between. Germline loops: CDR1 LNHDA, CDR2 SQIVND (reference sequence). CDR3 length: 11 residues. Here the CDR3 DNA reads TGTGCCAGTGGTAACACCGGGGAGCTGTTTTTT. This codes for CASGNTGELFF.

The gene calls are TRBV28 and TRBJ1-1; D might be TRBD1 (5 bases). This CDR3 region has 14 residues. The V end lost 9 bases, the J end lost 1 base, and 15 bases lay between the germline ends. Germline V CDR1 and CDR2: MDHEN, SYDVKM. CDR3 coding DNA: TGTGCCAGTAGGGACCGTCGAGCGAACACTGAAGCTTTCTTT. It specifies CASRDRRANTEAFF.

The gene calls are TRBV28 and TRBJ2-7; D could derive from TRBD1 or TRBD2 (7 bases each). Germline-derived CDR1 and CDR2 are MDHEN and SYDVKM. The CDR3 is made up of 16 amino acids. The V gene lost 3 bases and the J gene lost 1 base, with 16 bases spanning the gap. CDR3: CASSFPRQGGSYEQYF. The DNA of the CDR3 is TGTGCCAGCAGTTTTCCCCGACAGGGAGGGTCCTACGAGCAGTACTTC. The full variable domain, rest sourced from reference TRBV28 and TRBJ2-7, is DVKVTQSSRYLVKRTGEKVFLECVQDMDHENMFWYRQDPGLGLRLIYFSYDVKMKEKGDIPEGYSVSREKKERFSLILESASTNQTSMYLCASSFPRQGGSYEQYFGPGTRLTVT.

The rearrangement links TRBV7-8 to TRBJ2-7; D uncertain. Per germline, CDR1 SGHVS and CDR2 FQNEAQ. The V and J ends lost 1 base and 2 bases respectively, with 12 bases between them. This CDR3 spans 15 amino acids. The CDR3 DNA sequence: TGTGCCAGCAGCTTAGTTTCCGTGTACCCCTACGAGCAGTACTTC. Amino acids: CASSLVSVYPYEQYF. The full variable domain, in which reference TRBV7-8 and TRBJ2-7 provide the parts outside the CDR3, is GAGVSQSPRYKVAKRGQDVALRCDPISGHVSLFWYQQALGQGPEFLTYFQNEAQLDKSGLPSDRFFAERPEGSVSTLKIQRTQQEDSAVYLCASSLVSVYPYEQYFGPGTRLTVT.

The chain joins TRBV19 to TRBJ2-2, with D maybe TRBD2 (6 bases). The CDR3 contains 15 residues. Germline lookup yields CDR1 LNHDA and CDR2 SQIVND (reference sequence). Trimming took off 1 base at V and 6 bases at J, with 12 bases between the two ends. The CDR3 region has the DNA TGTGCCAGTAGTATAGGTTTCTGGGGGGCCGGGGAGCTGTTTTTT. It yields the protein CASSIGFWGAGELFF.

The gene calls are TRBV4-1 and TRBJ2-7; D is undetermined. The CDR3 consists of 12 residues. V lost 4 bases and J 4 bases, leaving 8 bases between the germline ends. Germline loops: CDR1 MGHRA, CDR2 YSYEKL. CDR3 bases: TGCGCCAGCAGCCCCCCCGGGTACGAGCAGTACTTC. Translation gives CASSPPGYEQYF.

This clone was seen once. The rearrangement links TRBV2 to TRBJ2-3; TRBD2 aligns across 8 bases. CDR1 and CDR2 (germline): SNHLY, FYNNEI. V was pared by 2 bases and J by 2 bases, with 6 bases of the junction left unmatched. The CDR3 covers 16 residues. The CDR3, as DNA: TGTGCCAGCAGTGAACTCGCGGGAGGAATCACAGATACGCAGTATTTT. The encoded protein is CASSELAGGITDTQYF. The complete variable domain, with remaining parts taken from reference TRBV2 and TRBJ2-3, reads EPEVTQTPSHQVTQMGQEVILRCVPISNHLYFYWYRQILGQKVEFLVSFYNNEISEKSEIFDDQFSVERPDGSNFTLKIRSTKLEDSAMYFCASSELAGGITDTQYFGPGTRLTVL.

For the CDR3, the DNA is TGTGCCAGCTCTACCGGGACAGGGGCGTACGAGCAGTACTTC. Encoded protein: CASSTGTGAYEQYF. The J gene is TRBJ2-7, the V gene TRBV18; 10 bases align to TRBD1. This CDR3 has 14 residues. J lost 4 bases, V lost 6 bases, and 6 bases had no gene match. Germline values: CDR1 KGHSH, CDR2 LQKENI.

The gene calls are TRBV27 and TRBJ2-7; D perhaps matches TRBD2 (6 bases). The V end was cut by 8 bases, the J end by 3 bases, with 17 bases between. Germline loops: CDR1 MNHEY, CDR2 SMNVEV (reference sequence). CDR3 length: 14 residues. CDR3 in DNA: TGTGCCAGCCACACACTTAGCGGTGGCTACGAGCAGTACTTC. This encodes CASHTLSGGYEQYF.

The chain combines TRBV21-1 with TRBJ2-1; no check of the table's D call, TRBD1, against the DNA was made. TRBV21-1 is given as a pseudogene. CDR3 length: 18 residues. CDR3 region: CASSCWECRTGGNNEQFF. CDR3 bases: TGTGCCAGCAGTTGCTGGGAGTGTAGGACAGGAGGAAACAATGAGCAGTTCTTC.

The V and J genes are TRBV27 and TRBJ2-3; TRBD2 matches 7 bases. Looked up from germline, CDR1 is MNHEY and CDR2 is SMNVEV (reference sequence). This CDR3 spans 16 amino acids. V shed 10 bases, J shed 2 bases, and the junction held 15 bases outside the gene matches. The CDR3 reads CATTPVRGDPTDTQYF. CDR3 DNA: TGTGCCACCACGCCCGTCCGGGGGGACCCCACAGATACGCAGTATTTT.

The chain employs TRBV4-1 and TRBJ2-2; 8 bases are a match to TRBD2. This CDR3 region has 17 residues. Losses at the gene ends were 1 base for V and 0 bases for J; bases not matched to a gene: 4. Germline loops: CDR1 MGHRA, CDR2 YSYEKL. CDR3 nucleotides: TGCGCCAGCAGCCAAGCCTCGGGACTAGCGAACACCGGGGAGCTGTTTTTT. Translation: CASSQASGLANTGELFF.

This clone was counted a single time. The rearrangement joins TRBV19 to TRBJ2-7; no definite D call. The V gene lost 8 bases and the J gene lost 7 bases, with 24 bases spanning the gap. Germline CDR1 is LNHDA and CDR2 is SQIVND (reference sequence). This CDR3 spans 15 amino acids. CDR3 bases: TGTGCCAGTTCTCATGGTTGGCGGAGTTCTCGAGAGCAGTACTTC. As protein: CASSHGWRSSREQYF.

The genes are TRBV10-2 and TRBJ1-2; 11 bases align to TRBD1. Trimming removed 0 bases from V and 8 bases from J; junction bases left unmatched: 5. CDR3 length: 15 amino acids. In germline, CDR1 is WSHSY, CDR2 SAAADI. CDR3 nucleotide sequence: TGCGCCAGCAGTGAGTCGGGGACAGGGGGTTTAGGCTACACCTTC. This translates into CASSESGTGGLGYTF.

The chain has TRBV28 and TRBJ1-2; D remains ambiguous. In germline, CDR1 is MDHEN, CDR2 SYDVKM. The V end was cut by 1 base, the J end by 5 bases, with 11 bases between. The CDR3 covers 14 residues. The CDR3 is CASSLLRAAYGYTF. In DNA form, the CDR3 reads TGTGCCAGCAGTTTATTGAGGGCGGCTTATGGCTACACCTTC.

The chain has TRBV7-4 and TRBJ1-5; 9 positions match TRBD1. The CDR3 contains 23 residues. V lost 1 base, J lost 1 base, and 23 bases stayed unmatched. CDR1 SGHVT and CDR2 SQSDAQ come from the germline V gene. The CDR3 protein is CASSLEELQGAFWDIWSNQPQHF. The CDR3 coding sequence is TGTGCCAGCAGCTTAGAGGAGTTACAGGGGGCGTTTTGGGATATATGGAGCAATCAGCCCCAGCATTTT.

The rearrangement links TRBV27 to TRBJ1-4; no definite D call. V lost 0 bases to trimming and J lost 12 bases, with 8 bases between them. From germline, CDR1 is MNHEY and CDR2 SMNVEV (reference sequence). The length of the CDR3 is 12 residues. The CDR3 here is CASSLSGSQLFF. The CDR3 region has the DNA TGTGCCAGCAGTTTATCAGGGTCTCAACTGTTTTTT. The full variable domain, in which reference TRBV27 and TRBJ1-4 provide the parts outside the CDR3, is EAQVTQNPRYLITVTGKKLTVTCSQNMNHEYMSWYRQDPGLGLRQIYYSMNVEVTDKGDVPEGYKVSRKEKRNFPLILESPSPNQTSLYFCASSLSGSQLFFGSGTQLSVL.

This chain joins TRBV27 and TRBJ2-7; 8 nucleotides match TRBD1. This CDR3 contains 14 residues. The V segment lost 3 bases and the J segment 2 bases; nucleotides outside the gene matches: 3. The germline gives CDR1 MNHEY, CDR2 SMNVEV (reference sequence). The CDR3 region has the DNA TGTGCCAGCAGTTTCGGACAGGGCCCCTACGAGCAGTACTTC. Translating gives CASSFGQGPYEQYF.

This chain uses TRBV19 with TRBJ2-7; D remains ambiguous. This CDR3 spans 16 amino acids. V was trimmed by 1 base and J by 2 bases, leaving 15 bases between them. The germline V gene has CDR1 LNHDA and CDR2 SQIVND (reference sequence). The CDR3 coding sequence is TGTGCCAGTAGTATAGGGGCAGCGACACCGGCCTACGAGCAGTACTTC. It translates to CASSIGAATPAYEQYF.